This TCR beta chain came from a study of blood T cell repertoires in COVID-19. The wider study: Material from acute and convalescent COVID-19 was sourced from the United States, Italy and Spain.

Everyone who took part was 18 to 89 years old, and they came from about two dozen US areas. Profiled with immunoSEQ multiplex PCR; TCRdb holds only in-frame clones, not every one. The sample has about 300,000 clones, 90% seen once. Germline loops: CDR1 LNHDA, CDR2 SQIVND (reference sequence). V gave up 3 bases and J gave up 0 bases, with 8 bases separating them. The CDR3 is 14 amino acids. This clone was recorded only once. The clonotype comes from a woman aged 18-30 years with acute COVID-19. This chain uses TRBV19 with TRBJ2-5, with no clear D. Sequencing was carried out using PBMCs or T cells enriched from blood (not recorded which). CDR3 nucleotide sequence: TGTGCCAGTAGTATCGACTCCTACCAAGAGACCCAGTACTTC. Its protein is CASSIDSYQETQYF.